This TCR beta chain was obtained from a study of T cell responses to AZD1222 COVID-19 vaccine. Study results and caveats: The donor group comprised mostly white British people and more females; the analysis possibly underestimated clonal diversity. Spike was spanned by vaccine-associated CD4 TCRs, with dominance at 160-218 and 743-854.

The CDR3 is 13 residues long. Looked up from germline, CDR1 is SGHRS and CDR2 is YFSETQ. V was trimmed by 2 bases and J by 4 bases, leaving 9 bases between them. The data were produced by immunoSEQ multiplex PCR, yet TCRdb's version contains in-frame clones alone and is incomplete. The sample lists some 120,000 clones; roughly 90% were seen once. This clone appeared a single time. The antigen remains undetermined. This same CDR3 is encoded by further DNA sequences in the sample. This specimen consisted of peripheral blood, obtained 28 days after the second AZD1222 dose. The sequence derives from an adult who received the AZD1222 COVID-19 vaccine. The gene calls are TRBV5-1 and TRBJ1-1; D uncertain. The DNA for the CDR3 is TGCGCCAGCAGCTTATGGGGTTCCACTGAAGCTTTCTTT. Protein sequence: CASSLWGSTEAFF.